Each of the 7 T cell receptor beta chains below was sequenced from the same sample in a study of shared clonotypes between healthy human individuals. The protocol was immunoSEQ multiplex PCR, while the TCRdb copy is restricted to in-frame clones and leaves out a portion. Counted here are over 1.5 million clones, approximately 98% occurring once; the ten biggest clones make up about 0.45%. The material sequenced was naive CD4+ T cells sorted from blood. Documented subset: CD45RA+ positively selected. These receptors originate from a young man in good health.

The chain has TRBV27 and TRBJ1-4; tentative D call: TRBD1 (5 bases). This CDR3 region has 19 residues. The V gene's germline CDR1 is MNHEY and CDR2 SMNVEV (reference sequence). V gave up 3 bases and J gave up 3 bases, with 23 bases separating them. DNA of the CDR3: TGTGCCAGCAGTTTGTGGGTACCGACAGCGGCCAAACCTAATGAAAAACTGTTTTTT. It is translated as CASSLWVPTAAKPNEKLFF.

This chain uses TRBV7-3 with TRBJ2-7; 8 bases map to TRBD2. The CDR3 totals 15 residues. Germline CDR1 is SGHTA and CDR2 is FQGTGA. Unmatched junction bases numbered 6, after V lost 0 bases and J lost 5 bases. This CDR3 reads CASSLTPGGADEQYF. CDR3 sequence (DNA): TGTGCCAGCAGCTTAACCCCGGGGGGGGCAGACGAGCAGTACTTC.

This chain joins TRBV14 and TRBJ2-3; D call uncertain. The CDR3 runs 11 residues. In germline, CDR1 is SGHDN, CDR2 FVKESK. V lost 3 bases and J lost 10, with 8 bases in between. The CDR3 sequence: CASSQSRSQYF. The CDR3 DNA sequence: TGTGCCAGCAGCCAGTCCAGGTCGCAGTATTTT.

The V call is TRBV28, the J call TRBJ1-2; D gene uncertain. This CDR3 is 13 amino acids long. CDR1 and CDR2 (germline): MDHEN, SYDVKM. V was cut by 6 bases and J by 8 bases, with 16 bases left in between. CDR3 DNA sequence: TGTGCCAGCAGACGTCAGCGACGGGAAGGCTACACCTTC. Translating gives CASRRQRREGYTF.

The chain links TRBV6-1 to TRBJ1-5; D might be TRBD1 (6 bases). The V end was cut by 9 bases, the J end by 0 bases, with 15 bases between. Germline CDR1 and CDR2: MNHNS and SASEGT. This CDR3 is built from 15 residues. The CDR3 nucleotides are TGTGCCAGTTCAAAGTGGACAGTTAGCAATCAGCCCCAGCATTTT. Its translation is CASSKWTVSNQPQHF.

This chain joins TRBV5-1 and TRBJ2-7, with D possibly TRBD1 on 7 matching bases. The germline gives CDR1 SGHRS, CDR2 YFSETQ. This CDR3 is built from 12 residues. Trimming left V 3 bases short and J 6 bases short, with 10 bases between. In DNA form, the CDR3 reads TGCGCCAGCAGCTCTCAGGGGGGCGAGCAGTACTTC. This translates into CASSSQGGEQYF. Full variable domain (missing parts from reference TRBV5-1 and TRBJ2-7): KAGVTQTPRYLIKTRGQQVTLSCSPISGHRSVSWYQQTPGQGLQFLFEYFSETQRNKGNFPGRFSGRQFSNSRSEMNVSTLELGDSALYLCASSSQGGEQYFGPGTRLTVT.

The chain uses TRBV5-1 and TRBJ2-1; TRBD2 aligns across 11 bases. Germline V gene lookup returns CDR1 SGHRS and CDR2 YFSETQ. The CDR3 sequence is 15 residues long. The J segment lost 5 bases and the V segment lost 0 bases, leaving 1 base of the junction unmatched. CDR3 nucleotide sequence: TGCGCCAGCAGCTTGGCGACTAGCGGGAACAATGAGCAGTTCTTC. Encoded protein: CASSLATSGNNEQFF.